This T cell receptor (beta chain) was recovered during a study of blood T cell repertoires in COVID-19 (dated by TCRdb to 2019 to 2021). General notes on the study: Samples covering the acute and convalescent phases of COVID-19 were provided by collaborators in the United States, Italy and Spain. The prospective study material was composed of cDNA or gDNA derived from T cells, B-cell-depleted T cells, or PBMCs. Deeply sampled blood TCRbeta repertoires from subjects exposed to, actively infected with, or recovered from COVID-19 were included in the dataset. The repertoires were released in a freely available public database meant as a resource for research on the immune response to SARS-CoV-2. Samples were obtained from the ongoing ImmuneRACE study (first 160 participants) and from about 1,300 subjects provided by 6 global collaborators. The sample metadata nearly always contained a de-identified subject ID, COVID-19 status, age in years and sex. HLA class I and class II types, where available, came from metadata supplied by the sample provider rather than from assay-based typing.

Notes on this clone: What this receptor recognizes is not known. No much larger clone is present one base from it, and per-base qualities are unavailable.

TCRbeta CDR3 regions were amplified from genomic DNA by means of the immunoSEQ Assay, a bias-controlled multiplex PCR. In the paper's pipeline: The number of nucleated cells in each sample was estimated by amplification of reference gene primers within the assay. Sequence reads were collapsed and filtered to measure the absolute abundance of every unique TCRbeta CDR3 rearrangement. For each sample, productive Simpson clonality was calculated as the square root of Simpson's diversity index over productive rearrangements. The clones in this table, taken by TCRdb from immuneACCESS, are in-frame only. Not every clone is retained; where verified, under half of the shortfall comes from an unresolved V gene, and the cause of the rest is unknown. V, J and clone size reflect that table, while D and trimming were determined from the DNA. This sample gives a few hundred thousand clones in total; approximately 81% of them show up just once. The ten biggest clones cover roughly 2.8% of the sample.

The germline V gene encodes CDR1 MNHEY and CDR2 SVGAGI. V and J lose 6 bases and 8 bases, and a span of 14 bases separates them. Counted from cysteine to phenylalanine, this CDR3 has 12 amino acids. The only DNA kept is the CDR3, 36 bases in frame from the first base. What the work shows at the level of the full study, not this receptor alone: The quantity of clinical and demographic metadata differed by source and by participant and was supplied without curation.

Another Seattle source contributed samples from volunteer blood donors who had recovered from COVID-19. Each collaborating institution followed its own protocols to collect whole blood in K2EDTA tubes. For TCRbeta analysis, collaborator samples were shipped as frozen whole blood, as isolated PBMCs, or as DNA extracted from either sample type. The source material was peripheral blood. This TCR came from a man aged 45-65 years who had recovered from COVID-19. The chain is made from TRBV6-5 and TRBJ2-7; TRBD1 is a possible D gene, resting on 6 matching bases. This receptor has the CDR3 CASREGVDKQYF. The nucleotide sequence is TGTGCCAGCAGAGAGGGGGTAGATAAGCAGTACTTC.